Listed below are T cell receptor beta chains from one sample, sequenced in a study of T cell changes during pregnancy in multiple sclerosis. Clones were read by immunoSEQ multiplex PCR, and TCRdb kept only the in-frame ones, dropping some. The profile shows over 45,000 clones, over 75% of them singletons. The source was peripheral blood, collected after pregnancy. The receptors were sampled from a female donor with multiple sclerosis, enrolled in a pregnancy study. Both conserved end residues are part of each CDR3. The D gene is left open where the match is weak. Only some rows state a clone size, as once, few, many or a class for expanded clones.

V gene,clone size,D gene,J gene,CDR3 DNA,CDR3 protein
TRBV5-1,.,.,TRBJ1-5,TGCGCCAGCAGCCCCGGGGGGGAGGGGAATCAGCCCCAGCATTTT,CASSPGGEGNQPQHF
TRBV6-1,once,TRBD2,TRBJ2-7,TGTGCCAGCAGTGAAAAACCGGGACTAGTGAGTCTCGGCGAGCAGTACTTC,CASSEKPGLVSLGEQYF
TRBV5-1,once,.,TRBJ1-5,TGCGCCAGCAGCTTGTTGGAGGGCGGTCAGCCCCAGCATTTT,CASSLLEGGQPQHF
TRBV2,.,TRBD1,TRBJ2-1,TGTGCCAGCAGGAAGGGGACAGGGAGTCACAATGAGCAGTTCTTC,CASRKGTGSHNEQFF
TRBV5-1,.,TRBD2,TRBJ2-5,TGCGCCAGCAGCTTCGGACTAGCGGGGGTTCAAGAGACCCAGTACTTC,CASSFGLAGVQETQYF
TRBV6-6,once,.,TRBJ1-6,TGTGCCACCAGCCCCGGGTCGTCCTATAATTCACCCCTCCACTTT,CATSPGSSYNSPLHF
TRBV28,.,TRBD1,TRBJ2-7,TGTGCCAGCAGTTTCCCCGACAGGGAGTTCTACGAGCAGTACTTC,CASSFPDREFYEQYF
TRBV7-2,.,.,TRBJ1-2,TGTGCCAGCAGCGTGGGACACACGTTCTATGGCTACACCTTC,CASSVGHTFYGYTF
TRBV11-3,.,.,TRBJ2-7,TGTGCCAGCAGCCTGTACAGGGATTCCTACGAGCAGTACTTC,CASSLYRDSYEQYF
TRBV7-2,.,.,TRBJ1-5,TGTGCCAGCAGCTACAGGGCAGGGGATCAGCCCCAGCATTTT,CASSYRAGDQPQHF
TRBV7-2,.,.,TRBJ2-7,TGTGCCAGCAGCGGTTCCCGGGACATCTACTCCTACGAGCAGTACTTC,CASSGSRDIYSYEQYF
TRBV7-6,.,.,TRBJ2-3,TGTGCCAGCAGCTTAGGTGGGGCCGGCACAGATACGCAGTATTTT,CASSLGGAGTDTQYF
TRBV11-3,once,.,TRBJ1-1,TGTGCCAGCAGCTTAGAGAGGAACACTGAAGCTTTCTTT,CASSLERNTEAFF